The sequence of this T cell receptor (beta chain) was determined in a study of shared clonotypes between healthy human individuals. Sorted-subset replicate PCR reactions contained 200 ng DNA, corresponding to approximately 30,000 T cell genomes. Clones were read by immunoSEQ multiplex PCR, and TCRdb kept only the in-frame ones, dropping some. This table holds more than 2,000,000 clones, approximately 92% found once. The CDR3 is 15 amino acids. Germline V gene sequence: CDR1 SGHRS, CDR2 YFSETQ. V dropped 0 bases and J dropped 2 bases, with 9 bases sitting between them. The chain carries TRBV5-1 and TRBJ2-1; D is unclear. The source is a man aged 18 to 29 in good health. Material for sequencing was naive CD4+ T cells sorted from blood. Documented subset: CD45RA+ positively selected. The CDR3 region has the DNA TGCGCCAGCAGCTTGGTGGGTCGGGCCTACAATGAGCAGTTCTTC. Amino acids: CASSLVGRAYNEQFF.